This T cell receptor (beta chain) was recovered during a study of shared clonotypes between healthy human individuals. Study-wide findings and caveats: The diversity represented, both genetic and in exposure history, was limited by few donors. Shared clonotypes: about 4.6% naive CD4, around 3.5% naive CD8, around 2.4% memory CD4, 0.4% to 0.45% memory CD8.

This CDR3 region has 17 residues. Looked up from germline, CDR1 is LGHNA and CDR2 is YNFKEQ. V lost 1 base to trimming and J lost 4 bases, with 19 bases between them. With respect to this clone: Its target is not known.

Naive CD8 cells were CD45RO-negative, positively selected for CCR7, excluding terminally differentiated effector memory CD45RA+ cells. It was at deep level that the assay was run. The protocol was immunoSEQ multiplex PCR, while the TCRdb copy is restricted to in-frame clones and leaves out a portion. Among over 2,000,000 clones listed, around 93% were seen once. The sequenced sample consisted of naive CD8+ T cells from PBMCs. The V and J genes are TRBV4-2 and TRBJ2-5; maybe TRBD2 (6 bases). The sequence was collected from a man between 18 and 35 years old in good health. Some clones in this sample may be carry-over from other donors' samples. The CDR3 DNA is TGTGCCAGCAGCCAAGGGGACTCGGTGGGAGAGGGAGAGACCCAGTACTTC. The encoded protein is CASSQGDSVGEGETQYF.